The 18 T cell receptor beta chains below all came from one sample that was sequenced in a study of OX40 agonist ivuxolimab in advanced cancers. This table comes from immunoSEQ multiplex PCR, and its TCRdb copy is limited to in-frame clones, with some not included. This sample has approximately 88,000 clones, with more than 70% found just once. This specimen consisted of CD4+ or CD8+ T cells sorted from blood, obtained in a trial of the OX40 agonist ivuxolimab. These receptors were taken from an adult with an advanced solid tumor such as melanoma, head and neck, liver or kidney cancer.

This clone showed up just once. This sequence joins TRBV2 and TRBJ2-3; D may match TRBD1 or TRBD2 (5 bases each). V was cut by 4 bases and J by 2 bases, with 13 bases left in between. The germline V gene encodes CDR1 SNHLY and CDR2 FYNNEI. This CDR3 has 15 amino acids. The CDR3 here is CASSASGPFTDTQYF. In nucleotides, the CDR3 is TGTGCCAGCAGTGCCTCGGGACCTTTCACAGATACGCAGTATTTT.

This chain joins TRBV7-8 and TRBJ2-1; no definite D call. V was trimmed by 2 bases and J by 0 bases, leaving 8 bases between them. Germline values: CDR1 SGHVS, CDR2 FQNEAQ. The CDR3 has 15 residues. The chain's CDR3 is CASSLKWSSYNEQFF. In DNA form, the CDR3 reads TGTGCCAGCAGCTTAAAGTGGAGCTCCTACAATGAGCAGTTCTTC.

The J gene is TRBJ2-7, the V gene TRBV11-2; no clear D gene. Trimming took 1 base from V and 3 from J, leaving 7 bases between them. Germline CDR1 is SGHAT and CDR2 is FQNNGV. The CDR3 length is 13 residues. This CDR3 is CASSLGRGYEQYF. In nucleotides, the CDR3 is TGTGCCAGCAGCTTAGGCAGAGGCTACGAGCAGTACTTC. Combining the CDR3 with reference TRBV11-2 and TRBJ2-7 gives the whole variable domain EAGVAQSPRYKIIEKRQSVAFWCNPISGHATLYWYQQILGQGPKLLIQFQNNGVVDDSQLPKDRFSAERLKGVDSTLKIQPAKLEDSAVYLCASSLGRGYEQYFGPGTRLTVT.

There are many counts of this clone. The V and J genes are TRBV5-6 and TRBJ1-4; TRBD1 agrees at 8 bases. J gave up 5 bases and V 3 bases, and 0 bases lay outside the gene matches. The CDR3 is 13 amino acids. The germline V gene encodes CDR1 SGHDT and CDR2 YYEEEE. CDR3 nucleotide sequence: TGTGCCAGCAGCTGGGACAGGAATGAAAAACTGTTTTTT. Translated: CASSWDRNEKLFF.

As DNA, the CDR3 is TGTGCCAGCAGTGAAGGGTCCGGGGGTCTGGATACGCAGTATTTT. It codes for CASSEGSGGLDTQYF. The J gene is TRBJ2-3, the V gene TRBV6-4; perhaps TRBD2 as D (6 bases). Germline CDR1 MRHNA, CDR2 SNTAGT. V was trimmed by 3 bases and J by 6 bases, leaving 16 bases between them. The CDR3 contains 15 residues.

This chain joins TRBV10-3 and TRBJ2-5, with D perhaps being TRBD1 or TRBD2 (5 bases each). CDR1 is ENHRY and CDR2 is SYGVKD in the germline V gene. Trimming removed 4 bases from V and 4 bases from J, with 16 bases in between. The CDR3 totals 15 residues. DNA of the CDR3: TGTGCCATCAGTGTGGCAGGGCCGGGATCAGAGACCCAGTACTTC. Translated, it gives CAISVAGPGSETQYF.

The chain carries TRBV4-1 and TRBJ2-7; TRBD1 aligns across 8 bases. This CDR3 contains 16 residues. Germline CDR1 and CDR2: MGHRA and YSYEKL. Trimming removed 0 bases from V and 4 bases from J; junction bases left unmatched: 8. CDR3 sequence: CASSQEVGRGRYEQYF. In DNA, the CDR3 is TGCGCCAGCAGCCAAGAGGTTGGCAGGGGGCGGTACGAGCAGTACTTC.

This clone was counted only a few times. The chain carries TRBV5-1 and TRBJ1-6; D perhaps matches TRBD1 (5 bases). Germline lookup yields CDR1 SGHRS and CDR2 YFSETQ. The CDR3 totals 15 residues. The V end lost 4 bases, the J end lost 7 bases, and 15 bases lay between the germline ends. Here the CDR3 DNA reads TGCGCCAGCAGCCCAAATACAGGAACCAATTCACCCCTCCACTTT. It codes for CASSPNTGTNSPLHF.

The chain employs TRBV4-1 and TRBJ1-2, with 10 bases that match TRBD1. CDR1 is MGHRA and CDR2 is YSYEKL in the germline V gene. V lost 4 bases to trimming and J lost 3 bases; unmatched junction nucleotides: 5. The CDR3 length is 15 residues. The CDR3 reads CASSPDRGQYYGYTF. CDR3 DNA sequence: TGCGCCAGCAGCCCTGACAGGGGGCAATACTATGGCTACACCTTC.

The rearrangement uses TRBV6-6 and TRBJ1-1; TRBD1 matches at 9 bases. Germline loops: CDR1 MNHNY, CDR2 SVGAGI (reference sequence). The CDR3 is 12 amino acids. After removal of 5 bases from V and 7 bases from J, the junction contained 2 bases not matched to a gene. Here the CDR3 reads CASSGDRDEAFF. CDR3 sequence (DNA): TGTGCCAGCAGTGGGGACAGGGATGAAGCTTTCTTT.

The J gene is TRBJ2-7, the V gene TRBV2; D not certain. V was clipped by 1 base and J by 3 bases, with 4 bases between them. This CDR3 comprises 12 residues. Germline loops: CDR1 SNHLY, CDR2 FYNNEI. The CDR3 here is CASSEGGYEQYF. The CDR3 DNA reads TGTGCCAGCAGTGAAGGAGGCTACGAGCAGTACTTC.

V gene TRBV18 combines with J gene TRBJ2-7; 7 bases align to TRBD1. V shed 3 bases, J shed 4 bases, and the junction held 3 bases outside the gene matches. Germline V gives CDR1 KGHSH, CDR2 LQKENI. CDR3 length: 13 residues. The CDR3 DNA reads as TGTGCCAGCTCACCGAACAGGGGATACGAGCAGTACTTC. Amino acid sequence: CASSPNRGYEQYF.

V gene TRBV5-1 combines with J gene TRBJ2-7; unclear D gene. The germline gives CDR1 SGHRS, CDR2 YFSETQ. The ends were cut back, 0 bases at V and 0 bases at J, with 7 bases in the middle. CDR3 size: 14 residues. The chain's CDR3 is CASSLVQSSYEQYF. The CDR3 nucleotides read TGCGCCAGCAGCTTGGTTCAGAGCTCCTACGAGCAGTACTTC.

The chain carries TRBV4-3 and TRBJ2-5; D gene unclear. The length of the CDR3 is 13 residues. The V gene's germline CDR1 is LGHNA and CDR2 YSLEER. V was trimmed by 4 bases and J by 4 bases, leaving 10 bases between them. The CDR3 DNA follows: TGCGCCAGCAGCCGCCTCACGGGAGAGACCCAGTACTTC. It codes for CASSRLTGETQYF.

V and J are TRBV6-5 and TRBJ2-3, with D possibly being TRBD1 or TRBD2 (5 bases each). CDR1 MNHEY and CDR2 SVGAGI come from the germline V gene. Trimming stripped 6 bases from V and 3 bases from J, with 7 bases between. The CDR3 runs 12 residues. The CDR3 region is CASRGPTDTQYF. The CDR3 DNA is TGTGCCAGCAGGGGACCTACAGATACGCAGTATTTT.

The chain is built from TRBV7-2 and TRBJ1-4; D not certain. This CDR3 is built from 13 residues. Trimming shortened V by 0 bases and J by 5 bases, and 4 bases separated the two germline ends. Germline CDR1 reads SGHTA; CDR2 reads FQGNSA. CDR3 DNA sequence: TGTGCCAGCAGCTTAGCCTCGAATGAAAAACTGTTTTTT. Translation: CASSLASNEKLFF.

The rearrangement joins TRBV6-1 to TRBJ1-5; 9 nucleotides line up with TRBD1. The CDR3 totals 15 residues. The germline V gene encodes CDR1 MNHNS and CDR2 SASEGT. With 5 bases clipped from V and 6 bases from J, the junction kept 8 bases outside the gene matches. The DNA of the CDR3 is TGTGCCAGCAGTCCCACCGGGACAGGGAGTCAGCCCCAGCATTTT. It specifies CASSPTGTGSQPQHF.

The chain recombines TRBV29-1 with TRBJ1-4; no clear D. The CDR3 runs to 15 residues. Germline lookup yields CDR1 SQVTM and CDR2 ANQGSEA. V was clipped by 6 bases and J by 8 bases, with 22 bases between them. Written as DNA, the CDR3 is TGCAGCGTCCCCGAACAGTATCCTGTGGGGGAAAAACTGTTTTTT. Translating gives CSVPEQYPVGEKLFF.